The 32 T cell receptor beta chains below come from one sample, sequenced in a study of human thymus T cells. Resections removed during corrective heart surgery provided the thymus tissue used. Method: immunoSEQ multiplex PCR; TCRdb's copy keeps in-frame clones and lacks some. The sample lists roughly 120,000 clones, around 94% occurring once. Sequenced material: thymus tissue. These receptors originate from a boy under two years old with a congenital heart defect but otherwise immunologically healthy.

The chain recombines TRBV7-8 with TRBJ2-5, with D perhaps matching TRBD2 (7 bases). CDR3 length: 14 amino acids. V shed 3 bases and J shed 5 bases, with 13 bases lying between them. CDR1 and CDR2 from the germline V gene are SGHVS and FQNEAQ. CDR3: CASSFAGGRETQYF. For the CDR3, the DNA is TGTGCCAGCAGCTTTGCCGGGGGGCGGGAGACCCAGTACTTC.

The rearrangement links TRBV4-2 to TRBJ1-1, with D possibly TRBD1 on 5 matching bases. The ends were cut back, 7 bases at V and 3 bases at J, with 18 bases in the middle. The CDR3 totals 15 residues. CDR1 and CDR2 (germline): LGHNA, YNFKEQ. The CDR3 protein is CASTKRGENDTEAFF. The CDR3 coding sequence is TGTGCCAGCACCAAGAGGGGTGAGAATGACACTGAAGCTTTCTTT.

This rearrangement joins TRBV27 to TRBJ1-1; 9 bases are shared with TRBD1. With V trimmed by 7 bases and J by 5 bases, 11 bases remained unmatched. Looked up from germline, CDR1 is MNHEY and CDR2 is SMNVEV (reference sequence). The CDR3 is made up of 15 amino acids. The CDR3 sequence: CASTLNRGRGTEAFF. CDR3 bases: TGTGCCAGCACCCTGAACAGGGGGCGGGGGACTGAAGCTTTCTTT.

The gene calls are TRBV5-1 and TRBJ2-1, with 11 bases identical to TRBD2. The V gene's germline CDR1 is SGHRS and CDR2 YFSETQ. With V trimmed by 0 bases and J by 0 bases, 2 bases remained unmatched. The CDR3 totals 17 residues. Written as DNA, the CDR3 is TGCGCCAGCAGCTTGGGACTAGCGGGGAGCTCCTACAATGAGCAGTTCTTC. Amino acids: CASSLGLAGSSYNEQFF.

The V and J genes are TRBV30 and TRBJ2-5; the D gene is possibly TRBD2 (7 bases). Germline V gives CDR1 GTSNPN, CDR2 SVGIG (reference sequence). CDR3 size: 16 residues. Trimming took off 2 bases at V and 5 bases at J, with 21 bases between the two ends. As DNA, the CDR3 is TGTGCCTGGAGTCCCCCCGGGGGGCGAGGATTGGAGACCCAGTACTTC. Protein sequence: CAWSPPGGRGLETQYF.

The rearrangement joins TRBV7-2 to TRBJ2-5; 9 bases match TRBD2. Germline CDR1 reads SGHTA; CDR2 reads FQGNSA. CDR3 length equals 17 residues. Trimming took 2 bases from V and 2 from J; bases not matched to a gene: 9. CDR3 coding DNA: TGTGCCAGCAGCTTATCCTTCGCGGCGGGGGGGCAAGAGACCCAGTACTTC. Translated, it gives CASSLSFAAGGQETQYF.

This chain uses TRBV4-1 with TRBJ2-7; D might be TRBD1 or TRBD2, each matching 6 bases. The CDR3 is made up of 16 amino acids. V was shortened by 1 base and J by 2 bases, with 15 bases between the two germline ends. Looked up from germline, CDR1 is MGHRA and CDR2 is YSYEKL. In DNA, the CDR3 is TGCGCCAGCAGCCAAGGATTACGGGGGCCTCCCTACGAGCAGTACTTC. Translating it yields CASSQGLRGPPYEQYF.

This clone has only one observation. The chain uses TRBV28 and TRBJ1-4; tentatively, D is TRBD1 (6 bases). The CDR3 consists of 15 residues. Per germline, CDR1 MDHEN and CDR2 SYDVKM. Trimming took off 3 bases at V and 3 bases at J, with 11 bases between the two ends. DNA for the CDR3: TGTGCCAGCAGTTTGCAGGGGTCGTCTAATGAAAAACTGTTTTTT. Encoded protein: CASSLQGSSNEKLFF.

The V call is TRBV29-1, the J call TRBJ2-5; D is perhaps TRBD2 (6 bases). The CDR3 is 13 residues long. With 4 bases removed from V and 4 bases from J, the gap between germline ends came to 13 bases. Germline CDR1 and CDR2: SQVTM and ANQGSEA. The CDR3 DNA reads as TGCAGCGTTGCTGCGGGGCTGCTAGAGACCCAGTACTTC. Its protein product is CSVAAGLLETQYF.

The chain couples TRBV7-3 to TRBJ2-3; possibly TRBD2 for D (6 bases). The germline CDR1 and CDR2 sequences are SGHTA and FQGTGA. There are 14 residues in the CDR3. V was shortened by 5 bases and J by 5 bases, with 14 bases between the two germline ends. The CDR3 here is CASSGDSPRDTQYF. The CDR3 DNA follows: TGTGCCAGCAGCGGGGACTCCCCTAGAGATACGCAGTATTTT.

The chain has TRBV20-1 and TRBJ1-2; the match to TRBD1 covers 8 bases. Germline V CDR1 and CDR2: DFQATT, SNEGSKA (reference sequence). V was pared by 3 bases and J by 9 bases, with 3 bases of the junction left unmatched. This CDR3 is built from 11 residues. CDR3: CSARGQASYTF. The CDR3 nucleotides are TGCAGTGCTAGGGGACAGGCGAGCTACACCTTC.

The genes are TRBV28 and TRBJ1-3; 10 bases match TRBD1. CDR3 length: 14 residues. V lost 5 bases to trimming and J lost 8 bases; unmatched junction nucleotides: 6. Looked up from germline, CDR1 is MDHEN and CDR2 is SYDVKM. CDR3 in DNA: TGTGCCAGCAGTCCGGGACAGGGGAGAGACACCATATATTTT. Its protein product is CASSPGQGRDTIYF.

The V call is TRBV7-2, the J call TRBJ2-7; 7 nucleotides align to TRBD2. V lost 1 base and J lost 3; bases outside the gene matches: 6. The CDR3 length is 15 residues. Germline-derived CDR1 and CDR2 are SGHTA and FQGNSA. The CDR3: CASSLGTRILYEQYF. CDR3 coding DNA: TGTGCCAGCAGCTTAGGGACTAGGATTCTCTACGAGCAGTACTTC.

As to this clone: The sample holds other DNA sequences that translate to the same CDR3. This chain joins TRBV28 and TRBJ2-3, with unresolved D. Germline CDR1 and CDR2: MDHEN and SYDVKM. CDR3 length: 11 amino acids. V gave up 7 bases and J gave up 0 bases, with 2 bases separating them. The CDR3 region has the DNA TGTGCCAGCACCAGCACAGATACGCAGTATTTT. Translated: CASTSTDTQYF.

The gene calls are TRBV10-2 and TRBJ1-5; unclear D gene. From germline, CDR1 is WSHSY and CDR2 SAAADI. V was cut by 3 bases and J by 4 bases, with 10 bases left in between. This CDR3 spans 14 amino acids. The CDR3: CASSESQLNQPQHF. As DNA, the CDR3 is TGCGCCAGCAGTGAATCACAGCTTAATCAGCCCCAGCATTTT.

This clone was recorded a few times. V and J are TRBV30 and TRBJ2-4; D remains ambiguous. The V end was cut by 1 base, the J end by 2 bases, with 9 bases between. CDR1 is GTSNPN, CDR2 SVGIG, per germline (reference sequence). The CDR3 loop spans 14 amino acids. The CDR3 DNA reads TGTGCCTGGAGTGGTGAGAGCCCCAAAAACATTCAGTACTTC. Translation gives CAWSGESPKNIQYF.

This clone was detected once. The rearrangement joins TRBV5-6 to TRBJ2-7; D unresolved. The CDR3 loop spans 17 amino acids. Germline CDR1 and CDR2: SGHDT and YYEEEE. Trimming shortened V by 2 bases and J by 0 bases, and 18 bases separated the two germline ends. The CDR3 coding sequence is TGTGCCAGCAGCTTATCCTCCAGCAGGCTGAGCTCCTACGAGCAGTACTTC. Its translation is CASSLSSSRLSSYEQYF.

V usage is TRBV28 and J usage is TRBJ1-1; D call uncertain. Between the trimmed V and J ends, which lost 5 bases and 0 bases, there was a span of 4 bases. The CDR3 contains 12 residues. In germline, CDR1 is MDHEN, CDR2 SYDVKM. The CDR3 sequence is CASSNMNTEAFF. DNA of the CDR3: TGTGCCAGCAGTAATATGAACACTGAAGCTTTCTTT.

V is TRBV4-2 and J is TRBJ2-5; 12 positions agree with TRBD2. The CDR3 has 17 residues. Losses at the gene ends were 0 bases for V and 3 bases for J; bases not matched to a gene: 5. Per germline, CDR1 LGHNA and CDR2 YNFKEQ. In DNA, the CDR3 is TGTGCCAGCAGCCAAGATGTTCTAGCGGGGGGGAAAGAGACCCAGTACTTC. This encodes CASSQDVLAGGKETQYF.

The chain joins TRBV15 to TRBJ2-1, with D possibly matching TRBD1 (5 bases). The V gene lost 1 base and the J gene lost 0 bases, with 10 bases spanning the gap. The CDR3 is 16 amino acids. Germline V gives CDR1 LNHNV, CDR2 YYDKDF (reference sequence). CDR3 loop: CATSRAPRVSYNEQFF. The CDR3 DNA is TGTGCCACCAGCAGAGCCCCCAGGGTCTCCTACAATGAGCAGTTCTTC.

The chain has TRBV4-2 and TRBJ1-2; possible D gene TRBD1, 6 bases. The CDR3 loop spans 16 amino acids. The germline CDR1 and CDR2 sequences are LGHNA and YNFKEQ. Trimming stripped 0 bases from V and 7 bases from J, with 18 bases between. CDR3 loop: CASSQDEARGRGGYTF. CDR3 nucleotide sequence: TGTGCCAGCAGCCAAGATGAGGCCCGGGGGCGGGGTGGCTACACCTTC.

The gene calls are TRBV28 and TRBJ2-7; 8 positions agree with TRBD1. CDR3 size: 13 residues. CDR1 and CDR2 from the germline V gene are MDHEN and SYDVKM. The junction had 4 bases not matched to a gene; V was cut back by 3 bases and J by 6 bases. The DNA for the CDR3 is TGTGCCAGCAGTTTGGGGACAGGTACCGAGCAGTACTTC. Protein product: CASSLGTGTEQYF.

This clone was counted only a few times. V is TRBV6-1 and J is TRBJ1-2; no definite D call. In germline, CDR1 is MNHNS, CDR2 SASEGT. Trimming pared 8 bases from V and 6 bases from J, leaving 13 bases between. The CDR3 loop spans 12 amino acids. The CDR3 is CASGLRSHGYTF. CDR3 coding DNA: TGTGCCAGCGGATTAAGAAGTCATGGCTACACCTTC.

The chain links TRBV29-1 to TRBJ2-7; TRBD1 aligns across 9 bases. There are 13 residues in the CDR3. Germline V CDR1 and CDR2: SQVTM, ANQGSEA. V was clipped by 5 bases and J by 2 bases; unmatched bases: 4. Here the CDR3 reads CSVWGQGPYEQYF. In DNA form, the CDR3 reads TGCAGCGTTTGGGGACAGGGACCCTACGAGCAGTACTTC.

The chain has TRBV18 and TRBJ2-1; 11 bases line up with TRBD1. This CDR3 comprises 15 residues. V lost 0 bases, J lost 8 bases, and 3 bases stayed unmatched. CDR1 and CDR2 (germline): KGHSH, LQKENI. The CDR3 DNA follows: TGTGCCAGCTCACCACCGGGACAGGGGGAGCATGAGCAGTTCTTC. This encodes CASSPPGQGEHEQFF.

The rearrangement joins TRBV13 to TRBJ2-3; no definite D call. The V and J ends lost 3 bases and 2 bases respectively, with 12 bases between them. The germline V gene encodes CDR1 PRHDT and CDR2 FYEKMQ (reference sequence). The CDR3 contains 15 residues. CDR3 amino acids: CASSFRSAITDTQYF. Written as DNA, the CDR3 is TGTGCCAGCAGCTTTCGGAGCGCGATCACAGATACGCAGTATTTT.

V gene TRBV7-2 combines with J gene TRBJ1-1, with 7 positions matching TRBD1. Germline CDR1 and CDR2: SGHTA and FQGNSA. Trimming cost V 0 bases and J 2 bases; bases outside gene matches: 6. This CDR3 is 16 amino acids long. Written as DNA, the CDR3 is TGTGCCAGCAGCTTAGCGACAGGGAAAAGAAACACTGAAGCTTTCTTT. The encoded protein is CASSLATGKRNTEAFF.

The chain combines TRBV19 with TRBJ2-7, with 11 positions matching TRBD1. Germline V gene data show CDR1 as LNHDA and CDR2 as SQIVND (reference sequence). The CDR3 is 18 amino acids. V was pared by 4 bases and J by 1 base, with 12 bases of the junction left unmatched. In DNA, the CDR3 is TGTGCCAGTAGTAATCCGGGACAGGGGGAACCCCCTTCCTACGAGCAGTACTTC. Translation gives CASSNPGQGEPPSYEQYF.

The CDR3 reads CASSAGSTYEQYF. For the CDR3, the DNA is TGTGCCAGCAGTGCCGGGTCAACCTACGAGCAGTACTTC. The chain carries TRBV5-6 and TRBJ2-7; no clear D gene. The CDR3 totals 13 residues. The germline V and J ends were trimmed by 5 bases and 2 bases, with 11 bases remaining between them. The V gene's germline CDR1 is SGHDT and CDR2 YYEEEE.

The chain links TRBV13 to TRBJ2-5; TRBD1 might be the D (7 bases). The germline V gene has CDR1 PRHDT and CDR2 FYEKMQ (reference sequence). V was pared by 2 bases and J by 7 bases, with 11 bases between. The CDR3 has 13 residues. Written as DNA, the CDR3 is TGTGCCAGCAGCTTACGGCAGGGGGGGACCCAGTACTTC. Translation gives CASSLRQGGTQYF. The full variable domain, completed using reference TRBV13 and TRBJ2-5, is AAGVIQSPRHLIKEKRETATLKCYPIPRHDTVYWYQQGPGQDPQFLISFYEKMQSDKGSIPDRFSAQQFSDYHSELNMSSLELGDSALYFCASSLRQGGTQYFGPGTRLLVL.

This chain joins TRBV28 and TRBJ2-7; D is uncertain. CDR1 is MDHEN and CDR2 is SYDVKM in the germline V gene. The ends were cut back, 6 bases at V and 5 bases at J, with 5 bases in the middle. The CDR3 runs 10 residues. CDR3 coding DNA: TGTGCCAGCAGCTTCAACGAGCAGTACTTC. This translates into CASSFNEQYF. Together with reference TRBV28 and TRBJ2-7, the CDR3 gives the full variable domain: DVKVTQSSRYLVKRTGEKVFLECVQDMDHENMFWYRQDPGLGLRLIYFSYDVKMKEKGDIPEGYSVSREKKERFSLILESASTNQTSMYLCASSFNEQYFGPGTRLTVT.

This clone showed up just a few times. This chain joins TRBV5-3 and TRBJ1-2; D gene unclear. TRBV5-3 is an ORF, with its function uncertain. The CDR3 extends over 13 amino acids. Trimming took off 3 bases at V and 8 bases at J, with 14 bases between the two ends. CDR3 region: CARSSGLLHGYTF. Written as DNA, the CDR3 is TGTGCCAGAAGCTCCGGACTCCTCCACGGCTACACCTTC.